This TCR beta chain was retrieved from a study of response to subunit inactivated influenza vaccine. Study-level points and caveats: Authors suggested few new T cells are recruited by each seasonal influenza vaccination.

TCRdb reprocessed the RT-PCR reads with MiXCR, giving one entry per CDR3 protein. The sample yields 300,000 to 350,000 distinct CDR3 sequences, 20% to 25% seen once. With respect to this clonotype: Its target is unknown.

This clonotype originated in a man aged 50 to 69 who received an inactivated influenza vaccine. The sequencing here drew on PBMCs from blood, taken about 19 months after vaccination.

The DNA for the CDR3 is TGTGCCAGCACTGTGGACGGGACGACTGAAGCTTTCTTT. Protein: CASTVDGTTEAFF. The rearrangement joins TRBV6-2 or TRBV6-3 to TRBJ1-1; a possible D gene is TRBD1 (5 bases). The CDR3 contains 13 residues. The germline V gene encodes CDR1 MNHEY and CDR2 SVGEGT. V was shortened by 7 bases and J by 5 bases, with 14 bases between the two germline ends.